This T cell receptor beta chain was sequenced during a study of regulatory T cells in long-lasting Graves disease. Many counts were recorded for this clonotype. The CDR3 is made up of 12 amino acids. The V gene lost 1 base and the J gene lost 7 bases, with 8 bases spanning the gap. The germline gives CDR1 GTSNPN, CDR2 SVGIG (reference sequence). TCR beta libraries were built with iRepertoire HTBI primers and Arm-PCR of CDR3 regions. MiXCR was run by TCRdb on the multiplex PCR reads, yielding one entry per CDR3 protein. This table holds a few hundred thousand distinct CDR3 sequences, about 12% found once. As for time point: newly diagnosed GD, antithyroid drugs for less than 3 months. RNA extracted from PBMCs served as the sequencing template. These records were also assigned to another study, of T cells in Graves' hyperthyroidism and ophthalmopathy.

The chain employs TRBV30 and TRBJ2-1; possibly TRBD2 for D (5 bases). The sample in question was peripheral blood mononuclear cells (PBMCs), obtained at new diagnosis, from a patient treated with antithyroid drugs. The TCR comes from a woman between 18 and 30 years old with Graves disease. CDR3 DNA: TGTGCCTGGAGTGGGAGCGGAAATGAGCAGTTCTTC. This gives the protein CAWSGSGNEQFF.